The subject of this entry is one TCR beta chain. Its antigen is unknown. No base quality values were provided; no much bigger clone lies one nucleotide off. The treatment or condition label for this specimen denotes: roughly ten-day PBMC culture with coronavirus spike peptide pools or control peptides (ViraFEST assay). The ViraFEST assay, used in the study, expanded antigen-specific T cells with peptide pools and then identified the expanded clonotypes through TCR sequencing. The positive SARS-CoV-2 PCR tests of the convalescent patients were dated from March to December 2020, before the Alpha, Beta and Delta variants emerged in the United States. PBMCs were cultured at a few million per well in IMDM supplemented with about 5% human AB serum and about 9.5 IU/ml IL-2, with 10 ug/ml peptide pools added. On days 3 and 7, half of the culture medium was replaced with fresh IL-2-containing medium. After roughly 9 days of culture, CD4+ T cells were isolated by negative selection with the EasySep CD4+ T cell isolation kit. PBMCs were separated from whole blood using Ficoll-Paque Plus gradient centrifugation and then either used fresh or cryopreserved at -140C. Triplicate wells were generally used for each culture condition.

The data originate from a study of vaccination and CD4 T cells after COVID-19 (dated by TCRdb to between 2020 and 2023). For context, the study as a whole: Every convalescent patient had a positive nasal swab PCR test for SARS-CoV-2, with mild disease in roughly 10 patients and severe disease in one. Post-COVID blood samples were collected from convalescent patients a median of roughly 100 days after diagnosis, with a range of about 30 to 161 days. The convalescent cohort included six males and four females, with two Hispanic individuals, seven Caucasians, two Asians and one multiracial person. The spike-specific CD4+ TCR repertoire was compared before and after mRNA vaccination in approximately ten COVID-19 convalescent patients and several infection-naive healthy vaccine recipients. In control cultures, a CEFX viral epitope pool was used as positive control, an HIV-1 Nef peptide pool was used as negative control, or no peptide was added. Participants got two doses of the Pfizer-BioNTech BNT162b2 vaccine (n=8) or two doses of the Moderna mRNA-1273 vaccine (n=2). For stimulating the cultures, overlapping spike peptide pools were used, derived from SARS-CoV-2 as well as from the common cold coronaviruses HCoV-NL63, HCoV-OC43 and HCoV-229E. Post-vaccine blood samples were taken a median of roughly 75 days after the second vaccine dose, with a range of about 14 to 241 days. Overall study outcomes, separate from this receptor: Among the post-vaccine SARS-CoV-2-reactive clones in convalescent patients, a median approximately 90% showed up only after vaccination, which suggests vaccine-specific priming. Although the median number of SARS-CoV-2-reactive clonotypes went up from around 20 after infection to 30 to 45 after vaccination, the increase was not significant. Of the vaccine-specific clones found in convalescent patients, nearly all (304 of 307) were mono-reactive for SARS-CoV-2 spike instead of being cross-reactive with common cold coronaviruses. The study included relatively few convalescent patients and did not analyze early timepoints after natural infection.

Libraries were built with PCR. At the Johns Hopkins FTIC core, DNA from the cultured CD4+ T cells underwent TCR sequencing with the Oncomine TCR Beta short-read assay. The QIAamp micro DNA kit was used to extract genomic DNA from the cultured CD4+ T cells. The Oncomine TCR Beta libraries from cultured CD4+ T cells were pooled using unique dual indexes and then sequenced on an Illumina iSeq 100. In the paper's pipeline: Non-productive sequences were removed, and CDR3s that did not start with C, did not end with F or W, or were shorter than 7 amino acids were discarded. Antigen-specific clonotypes were identified using the MANAFEST web application through comparison of peptide-stimulated wells with reference and other culture wells. An FDR below 0.05, an odds ratio above 5, and a productive frequency above 0.1% in at least two of three replicate wells were required for clones to be considered positive. Clonotypes that were significantly expanded in both SARS-CoV-2 spike wells and at least one common cold coronavirus spike condition were defined as cross-reactive. Using R version 3.6.1, CDR3 homology was evaluated through Levenshtein distances (stringdist) along with unrooted phylogenetic trees (ape). TCRdb trimmed public reads at Q25 via fastp, called clones via MiXCR and kept in-frame beta chains. Each CDR3 protein gets just one entry, which takes the most common genes and DNA from the rows behind it. The V and J calls shown here were made by TCRdb, not taken from the authors' results. The sample contains 9,000 to 13,000 distinct CDR3 sequences, 40% to 45% of them found a single time. The ten largest clones represent approximately 10% of the sample.

A distance of 11 bases separates the germline ends of V and J, which lose 5 bases and 3 bases respectively. The CDR3 has 12 amino acids, counting the end cysteine and phenylalanine. Solely the CDR3 DNA is kept, with 36 bases framed from the first base. CDR1 and CDR2, per the germline V gene (reference sequence), are DFQATT and SNEGSKA. This TCR came from a human donor who had recovered from COVID-19. This specimen consisted of CD4+ T cells from blood, cultured in vitro, obtained after SARS-CoV-2 vaccination. The rearrangement joined TRBV20-1 to TRBJ2-7, with TRBD1 perhaps the D gene, on 6 matching bases. The encoded CDR3 is CSAPGTLYEQYF. The DNA reads as follows: TGCAGTGCTCCCGGGACACTCTACGAGCAGTACTTC.